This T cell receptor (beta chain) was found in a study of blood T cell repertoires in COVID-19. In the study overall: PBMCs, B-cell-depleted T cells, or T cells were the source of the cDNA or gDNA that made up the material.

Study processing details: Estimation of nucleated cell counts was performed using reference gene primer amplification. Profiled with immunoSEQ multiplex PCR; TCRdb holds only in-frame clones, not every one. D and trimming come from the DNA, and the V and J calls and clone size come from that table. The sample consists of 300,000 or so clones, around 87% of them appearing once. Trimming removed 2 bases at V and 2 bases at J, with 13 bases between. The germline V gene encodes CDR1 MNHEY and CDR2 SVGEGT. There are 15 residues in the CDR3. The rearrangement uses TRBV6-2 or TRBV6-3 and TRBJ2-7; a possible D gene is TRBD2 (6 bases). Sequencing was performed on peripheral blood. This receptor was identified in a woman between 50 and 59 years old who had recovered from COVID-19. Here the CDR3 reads CASSYPGRPPYEQYF. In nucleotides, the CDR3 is TGTGCCAGCAGTTACCCTGGGAGGCCCCCCTACGAGCAGTACTTC.